The sequence of this TCR beta chain was determined in a study of memory CD4+ T cells and cytomegalovirus serostatus. Study-level background: Of the healthy Belgian adults, 9 were CMV seropositive and approximately 24 seronegative.

The germline CDR1 and CDR2 sequences are ENHRY and SYGVKD. With 6 bases removed from V and 3 bases from J, the gap between germline ends came to 10 bases. This CDR3 has 13 amino acids. Study-wide results and limits: Suggested: most of the CMV-linked TCR signature lies in CD4+ memory cells. Of 150 to 200 reported CMV TCRbeta sequences, around 62 were found in memory CD4+ repertoires.

A note on this clone: Its antigen is still unknown.

The sort gate was single viable CD3+CD4+CD8-CD45RO+ cells for memory CD4+ T cells. TCRdb keeps only in-frame clones here, not all; method: immunoSEQ multiplex PCR. The profile covers roughly 39,000 clones, with roughly 78% appearing a single time and approximately 0.78% taken by the ten largest. The TCR originated in an adult in good health and CMV-seronegative. The source material was memory CD4+ T cells from blood. V is TRBV10-3 and J is TRBJ2-3; tentatively, D is TRBD2 (6 bases). The CDR3 DNA follows: TGTGCCATCAGGACGGGGGAAACAGATACGCAGTATTTT. Encoded protein: CAIRTGETDTQYF.